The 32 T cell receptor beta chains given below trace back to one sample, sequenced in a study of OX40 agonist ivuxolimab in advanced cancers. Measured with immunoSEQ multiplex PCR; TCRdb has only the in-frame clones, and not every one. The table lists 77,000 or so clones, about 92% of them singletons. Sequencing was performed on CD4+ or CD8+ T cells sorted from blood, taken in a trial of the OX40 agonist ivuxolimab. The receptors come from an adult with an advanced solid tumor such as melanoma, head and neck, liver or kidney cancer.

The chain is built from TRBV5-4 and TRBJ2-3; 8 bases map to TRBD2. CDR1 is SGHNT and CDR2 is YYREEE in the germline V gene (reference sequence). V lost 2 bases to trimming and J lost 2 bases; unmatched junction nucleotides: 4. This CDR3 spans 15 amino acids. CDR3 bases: TGTGCCAGCAGCTTAGAGCGGGGGCCCACAGATACGCAGTATTTT. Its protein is CASSLERGPTDTQYF.

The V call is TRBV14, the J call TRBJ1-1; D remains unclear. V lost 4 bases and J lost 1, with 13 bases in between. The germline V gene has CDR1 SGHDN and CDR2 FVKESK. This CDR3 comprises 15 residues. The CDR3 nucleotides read TGTGCCAGCAGCCCCGACCTGGCCTGGAACACTGAAGCTTTCTTT. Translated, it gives CASSPDLAWNTEAFF.

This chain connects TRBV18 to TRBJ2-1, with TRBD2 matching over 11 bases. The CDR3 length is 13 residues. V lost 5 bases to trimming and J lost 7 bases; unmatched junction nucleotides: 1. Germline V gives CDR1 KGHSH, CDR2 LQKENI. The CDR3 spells CASSSSGGNEQFF. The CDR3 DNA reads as TGTGCCAGCTCATCTAGCGGGGGGAATGAGCAGTTCTTC.

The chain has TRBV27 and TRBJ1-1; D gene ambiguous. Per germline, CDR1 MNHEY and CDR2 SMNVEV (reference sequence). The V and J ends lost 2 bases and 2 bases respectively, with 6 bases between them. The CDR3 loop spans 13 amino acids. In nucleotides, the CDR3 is TGTGCCAGCAGTTTAAACAGTAACACTGAAGCTTTCTTT. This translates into CASSLNSNTEAFF.

CDR3 coding DNA: TGTGCCAGCAGCTTAGGCGTCAGTCAAGAGACCCAGTACTTC. Translating it yields CASSLGVSQETQYF. The chain employs TRBV7-2 and TRBJ2-5; no firm D call. Trimming stripped 1 base from V and 2 bases from J, with 8 bases between. Germline V gives CDR1 SGHTA, CDR2 FQGNSA. This CDR3 has 14 amino acids.

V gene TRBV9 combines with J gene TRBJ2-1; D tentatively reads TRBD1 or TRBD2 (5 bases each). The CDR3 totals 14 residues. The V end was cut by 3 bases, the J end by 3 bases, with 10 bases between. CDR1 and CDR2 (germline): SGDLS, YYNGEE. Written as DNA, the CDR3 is TGTGCCAGCAGCGCCGGGACCTACTACAATGAGCAGTTCTTC. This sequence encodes CASSAGTYYNEQFF. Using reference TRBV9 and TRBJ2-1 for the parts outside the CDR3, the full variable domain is DSGVTQTPKHLITATGQRVTLRCSPRSGDLSVYWYQQSLDQGLQFLIQYYNGEERAKGNILERFSAQQFPDLHSELNLSSLELGDSALYFCASSAGTYYNEQFFGPGTRLTVL.

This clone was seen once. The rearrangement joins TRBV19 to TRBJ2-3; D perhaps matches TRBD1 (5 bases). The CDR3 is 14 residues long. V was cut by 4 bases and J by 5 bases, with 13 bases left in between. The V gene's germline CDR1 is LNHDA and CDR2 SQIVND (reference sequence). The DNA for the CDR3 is TGTGCCAGTAGTACAGGGATTCTAGGAGATACGCAGTATTTT. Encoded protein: CASSTGILGDTQYF.

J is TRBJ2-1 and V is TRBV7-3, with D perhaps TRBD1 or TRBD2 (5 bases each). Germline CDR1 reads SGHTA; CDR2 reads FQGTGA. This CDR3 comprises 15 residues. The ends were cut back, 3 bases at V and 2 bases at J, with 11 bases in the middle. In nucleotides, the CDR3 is TGTGCCAGCAGCTTTACCGGGACCACCTACAATGAGCAGTTCTTC. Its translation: CASSFTGTTYNEQFF.

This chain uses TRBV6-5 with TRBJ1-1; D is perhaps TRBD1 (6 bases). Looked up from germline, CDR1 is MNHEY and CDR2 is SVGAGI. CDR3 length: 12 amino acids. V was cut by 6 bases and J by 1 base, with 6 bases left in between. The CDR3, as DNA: TGTGCCAGCAGGACAGGGAACACTGAAGCTTTCTTT. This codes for CASRTGNTEAFF.

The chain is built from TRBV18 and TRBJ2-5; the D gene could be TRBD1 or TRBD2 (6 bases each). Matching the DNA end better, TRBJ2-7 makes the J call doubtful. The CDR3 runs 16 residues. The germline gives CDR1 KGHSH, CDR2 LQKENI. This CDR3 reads CASSLAGHPKAYEQYF. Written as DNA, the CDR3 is TGTGCCAGCTCACTTGCGGGACACCCGAAGGCCTACGAGCAGTACTTC.

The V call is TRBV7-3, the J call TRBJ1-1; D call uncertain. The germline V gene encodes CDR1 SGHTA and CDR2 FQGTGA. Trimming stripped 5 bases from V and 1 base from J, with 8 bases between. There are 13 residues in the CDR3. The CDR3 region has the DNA TGTGCCAGCAGCCCCCGGGCGAACACTGAAGCTTTCTTT. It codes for CASSPRANTEAFF.

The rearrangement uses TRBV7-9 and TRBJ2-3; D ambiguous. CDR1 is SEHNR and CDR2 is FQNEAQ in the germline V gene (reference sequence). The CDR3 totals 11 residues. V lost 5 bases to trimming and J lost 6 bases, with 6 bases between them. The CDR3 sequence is CASSPRDTQYF. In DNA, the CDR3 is TGTGCCAGCAGCCCCCGGGATACGCAGTATTTT.

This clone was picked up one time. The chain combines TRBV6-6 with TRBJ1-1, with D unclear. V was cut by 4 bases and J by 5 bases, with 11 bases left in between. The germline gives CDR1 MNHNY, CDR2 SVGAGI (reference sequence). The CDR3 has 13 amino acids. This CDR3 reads CASSSLEGTEAFF. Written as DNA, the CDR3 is TGTGCCAGCAGTTCACTGGAGGGTACTGAAGCTTTCTTT.

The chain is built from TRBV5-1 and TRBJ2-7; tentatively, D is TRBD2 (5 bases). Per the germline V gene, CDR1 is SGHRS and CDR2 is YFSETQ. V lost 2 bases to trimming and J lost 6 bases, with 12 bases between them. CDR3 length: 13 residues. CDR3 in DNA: TGCGCCAGCAGCTTATTAGCCGAGGGCGAGCAGTACTTC. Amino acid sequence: CASSLLAEGEQYF.

The CDR3 DNA follows: TGTGCCAGCTCACCACCCAATTCCCCGGAGACCCAGTACTTC. Protein sequence: CASSPPNSPETQYF. The chain combines TRBV18 with TRBJ2-5, with D unresolved. The CDR3 has 14 residues. Germline CDR1 is KGHSH and CDR2 is LQKENI. The ends were cut back, 0 bases at V and 5 bases at J, with 10 bases in the middle.

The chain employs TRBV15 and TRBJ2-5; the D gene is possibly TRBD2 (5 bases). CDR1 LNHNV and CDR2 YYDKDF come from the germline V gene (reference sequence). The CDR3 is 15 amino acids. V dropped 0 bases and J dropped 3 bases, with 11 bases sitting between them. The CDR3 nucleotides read TGTGCCACCAGCAGAGATTGGAGCGGAAAAGAGACCCAGTACTTC. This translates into CATSRDWSGKETQYF.

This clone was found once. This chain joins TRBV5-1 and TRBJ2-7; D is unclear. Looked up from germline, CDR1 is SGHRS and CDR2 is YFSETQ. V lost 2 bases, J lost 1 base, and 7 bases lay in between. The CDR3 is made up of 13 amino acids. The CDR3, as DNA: TGCGCCAGCAGCTTCCAGGAATCCTACGAGCAGTACTTC. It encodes CASSFQESYEQYF.

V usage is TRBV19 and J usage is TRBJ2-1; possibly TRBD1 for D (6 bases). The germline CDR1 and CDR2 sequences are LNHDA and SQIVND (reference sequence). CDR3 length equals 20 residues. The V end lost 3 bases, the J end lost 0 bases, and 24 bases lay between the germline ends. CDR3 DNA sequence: TGTGCCAGTAGTATTCGCCCGGGACACAAAGAAGGGAGCTCCTACAATGAGCAGTTCTTC. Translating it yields CASSIRPGHKEGSSYNEQFF.

DNA for the CDR3: TGTGCCATCAGTGACGCTAGCGGAAAATACAATGAGCAGTTCTTC. The encoded protein is CAISDASGKYNEQFF. This chain links TRBV10-3 with TRBJ2-1; 7 nucleotides line up with TRBD2. The CDR3 contains 15 residues. The germline V gene has CDR1 ENHRY and CDR2 SYGVKD. Unmatched junction bases numbered 6, after V lost 3 bases and J lost 4 bases.

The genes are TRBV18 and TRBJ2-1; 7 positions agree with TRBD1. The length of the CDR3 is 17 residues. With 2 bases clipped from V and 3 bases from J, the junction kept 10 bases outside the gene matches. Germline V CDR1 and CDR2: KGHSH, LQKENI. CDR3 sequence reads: CASSPTYTSGGYNEQFF. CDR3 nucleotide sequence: TGTGCCAGCTCACCAACTTATACCTCAGGGGGCTACAATGAGCAGTTCTTC.

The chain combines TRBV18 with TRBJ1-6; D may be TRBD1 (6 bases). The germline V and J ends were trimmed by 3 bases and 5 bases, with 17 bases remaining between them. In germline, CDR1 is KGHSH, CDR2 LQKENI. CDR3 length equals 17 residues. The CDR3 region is CASSPYPTGNNNSPLHF. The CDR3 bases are TGTGCCAGCTCACCGTACCCAACAGGGAACAATAATTCACCCCTCCACTTT. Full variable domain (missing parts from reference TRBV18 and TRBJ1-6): NAGVMQNPRHLVRRRGQEARLRCSPMKGHSHVYWYRQLPEEGLKFMVYLQKENIIDESGMPKERFSAEFPKEGPSILRIQQVVRGDSAAYFCASSPYPTGNNNSPLHFGNGTRLTVT.

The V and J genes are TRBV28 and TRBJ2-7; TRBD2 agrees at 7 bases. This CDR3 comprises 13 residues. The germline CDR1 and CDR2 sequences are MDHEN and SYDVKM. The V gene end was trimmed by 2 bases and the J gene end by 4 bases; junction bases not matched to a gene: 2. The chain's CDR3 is CASSLSGIYEQYF. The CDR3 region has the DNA TGTGCCAGCAGTTTAAGCGGGATTTACGAGCAGTACTTC.

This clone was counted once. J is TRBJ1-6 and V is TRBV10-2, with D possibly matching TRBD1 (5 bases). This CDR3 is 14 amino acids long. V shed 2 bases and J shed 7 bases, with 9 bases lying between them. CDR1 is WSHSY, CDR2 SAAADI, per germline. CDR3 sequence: CASSEGTGNSPLHF. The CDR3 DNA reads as TGCGCCAGCAGTGAGGGGACTGGGAATTCACCCCTCCACTTT.

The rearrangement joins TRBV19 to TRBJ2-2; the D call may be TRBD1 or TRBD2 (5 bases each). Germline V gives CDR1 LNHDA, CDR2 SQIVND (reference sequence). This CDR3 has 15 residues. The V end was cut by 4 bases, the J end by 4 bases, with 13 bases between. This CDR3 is CASSRIGEITGELFF. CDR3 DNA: TGTGCCAGTAGTAGGATAGGGGAGATCACCGGGGAGCTGTTTTTT.

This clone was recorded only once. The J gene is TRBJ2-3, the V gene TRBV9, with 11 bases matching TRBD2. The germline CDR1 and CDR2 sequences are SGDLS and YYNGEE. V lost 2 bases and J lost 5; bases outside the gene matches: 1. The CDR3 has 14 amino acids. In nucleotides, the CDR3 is TGTGCCAGCAGCGTGACTAGCGGGGAAGATACGCAGTATTTT. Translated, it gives CASSVTSGEDTQYF.

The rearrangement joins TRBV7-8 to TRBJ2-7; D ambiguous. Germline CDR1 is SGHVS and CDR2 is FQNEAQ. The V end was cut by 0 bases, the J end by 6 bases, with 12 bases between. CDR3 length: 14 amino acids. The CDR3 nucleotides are TGTGCCAGCAGCTTAGCACACCTTAGGGCCGAGCAGTACTTC. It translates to CASSLAHLRAEQYF.

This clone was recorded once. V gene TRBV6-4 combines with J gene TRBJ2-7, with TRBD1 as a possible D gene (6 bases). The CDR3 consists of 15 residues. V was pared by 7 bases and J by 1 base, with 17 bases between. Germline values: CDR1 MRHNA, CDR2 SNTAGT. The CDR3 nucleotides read TGTGCCAGCAAAGAAGACAGGCCGGATTCCTACGAGCAGTACTTC. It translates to CASKEDRPDSYEQYF.

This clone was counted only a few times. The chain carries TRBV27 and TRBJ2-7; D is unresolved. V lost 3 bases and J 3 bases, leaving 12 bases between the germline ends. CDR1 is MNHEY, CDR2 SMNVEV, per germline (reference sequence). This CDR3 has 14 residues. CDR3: CASSFLGSDYEQYF. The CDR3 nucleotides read TGTGCCAGCAGTTTTTTGGGGTCCGACTACGAGCAGTACTTC.

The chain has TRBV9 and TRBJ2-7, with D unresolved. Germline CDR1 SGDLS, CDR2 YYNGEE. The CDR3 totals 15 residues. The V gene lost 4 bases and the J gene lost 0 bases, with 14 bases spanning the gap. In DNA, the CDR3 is TGTGCCAGCAGCCCATCGTTGGCCGCCTCCTACGAGCAGTACTTC. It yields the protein CASSPSLAASYEQYF.

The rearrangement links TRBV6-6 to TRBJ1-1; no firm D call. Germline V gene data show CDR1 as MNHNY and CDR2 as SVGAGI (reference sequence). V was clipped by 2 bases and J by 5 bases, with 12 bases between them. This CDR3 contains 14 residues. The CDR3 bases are TGTGCCAGCAGTTACCTTACGGGGTCAACTGAAGCTTTCTTT. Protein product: CASSYLTGSTEAFF.

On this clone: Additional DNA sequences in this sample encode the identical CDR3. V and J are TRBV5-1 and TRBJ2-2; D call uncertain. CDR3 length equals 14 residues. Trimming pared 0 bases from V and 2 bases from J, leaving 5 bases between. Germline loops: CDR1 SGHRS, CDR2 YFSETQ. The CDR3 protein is CASSLAGNTGELFF. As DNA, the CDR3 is TGCGCCAGCAGCTTGGCAGGAAACACCGGGGAGCTGTTTTTT.

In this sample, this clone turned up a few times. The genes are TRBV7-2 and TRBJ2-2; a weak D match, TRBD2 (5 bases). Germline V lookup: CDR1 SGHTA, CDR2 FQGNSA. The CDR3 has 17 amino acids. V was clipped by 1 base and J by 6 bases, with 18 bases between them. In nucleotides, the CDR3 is TGTGCCAGCAGCTTAGGTTTGGGTAGCGCCTCCCCCGGGGAGCTGTTTTTT. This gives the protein CASSLGLGSASPGELFF.